The next 24 T cell receptor beta chains were all read from a single sample in a study of blood T cell repertoires in COVID-19. Libraries were prepared by immunoSEQ multiplex PCR; TCRdb keeps only in-frame clonotypes and omits some of them. The sample lists about 140,000 clones, around 90% occurring once. The specimen sequenced was peripheral blood. These receptors were collected from a man aged 55 to 70 with active or convalescent COVID-19.

About this clone itself: The same CDR3 also results from other DNA sequences found in this sample. The gene calls are TRBV5-1 and TRBJ2-1; 7 nucleotides match TRBD2. The J segment lost 3 bases and the V segment lost 0 bases, leaving 3 bases of the junction unmatched. The CDR3 sequence is 15 residues long. Germline V gene lookup returns CDR1 SGHRS and CDR2 YFSETQ. Here the CDR3 DNA reads TGCGCCAGCAGCTTGGGACTAGCAGACTACAATGAGCAGTTCTTC. As protein: CASSLGLADYNEQFF.

The chain recombines TRBV10-3 with TRBJ2-3, with 7 bases lining up with TRBD2. The junction had 15 bases not matched to a gene; V was cut back by 8 bases and J by 1 base. The CDR3 is 17 amino acids. Per the germline V gene, CDR1 is ENHRY and CDR2 is SYGVKD. The CDR3 is CAIGGGSIGVGTDTQYF. The CDR3 bases are TGTGCCATCGGTGGCGGGAGTATTGGTGTCGGCACAGATACGCAGTATTTT.

This rearrangement joins TRBV7-8 to TRBJ2-7; 11 nucleotides line up with TRBD2. CDR1 and CDR2 from the germline V gene are SGHVS and FQNEAQ. Unmatched junction bases numbered 4, after V lost 5 bases and J lost 1 base. The CDR3 has 15 residues. The CDR3 nucleotides are TGTGCCAGCAGCCGACTAGCGGGACATTCCTACGAGCAGTACTTC. This encodes CASSRLAGHSYEQYF.

The gene calls are TRBV7-9 and TRBJ1-1; D is unresolved. The germline V and J ends were trimmed by 7 bases and 3 bases, with 12 bases remaining between them. This CDR3 has 13 residues. CDR1 and CDR2 (germline): SEHNR, FQNEAQ (reference sequence). The CDR3 DNA reads as TGTGCCAGCACCCAAGGCCGGGACACTGAAGCTTTCTTT. Translation: CASTQGRDTEAFF.

This clone was seen once. The chain is built from TRBV6-1 and TRBJ2-3, with D maybe TRBD2 (6 bases). CDR3 length: 16 residues. The germline CDR1 and CDR2 sequences are MNHNS and SASEGT. The V and J ends lost 3 bases and 6 bases respectively, with 19 bases between them. The CDR3 loop is CASSDPTGASKDTQYF. CDR3 nucleotide sequence: TGTGCCAGCAGTGACCCAACGGGAGCCTCCAAGGATACGCAGTATTTT.

The rearrangement links TRBV19 to TRBJ1-5, with D possibly matching TRBD1 (5 bases). Germline V lookup: CDR1 LNHDA, CDR2 SQIVND (reference sequence). V was trimmed by 5 bases and J by 3 bases, leaving 11 bases between them. The CDR3 runs to 14 residues. The CDR3 reads CASSDDRFNQPQHF. The CDR3 DNA reads TGTGCCAGTAGTGACGACAGATTCAATCAGCCCCAGCATTTT.

This chain links TRBV7-4 with TRBJ2-1; 7 bases align to TRBD2. CDR1 is SGHVT and CDR2 is SQSDAQ in the germline V gene. CDR3 length equals 16 residues. Trimming at V came to 8 bases and at J to 0 bases, leaving 10 bases not matched to a gene. CDR3 nucleotide sequence: TGTGCCAGCCGTAACAGCGGGAATAGCTCCTACAATGAGCAGTTCTTC. Translation gives CASRNSGNSSYNEQFF.

The chain combines TRBV6-6 with TRBJ1-4; perhaps TRBD1 as D (5 bases). Germline V lookup: CDR1 MNHNY, CDR2 SVGAGI (reference sequence). The CDR3 consists of 14 residues. V was trimmed by 2 bases and J by 8 bases, leaving 12 bases between them. The CDR3 DNA reads as TGTGCCAGCAGTTACGTGGGGGGGAAGGAAAAACTGTTTTTT. It specifies CASSYVGGKEKLFF.

This clone was seen only once. The chain couples TRBV7-6 to TRBJ1-6; D might be TRBD1 (6 bases). The V gene's germline CDR1 is SGHVS and CDR2 FNYEAQ. This CDR3 is built from 17 residues. Deletions cut 1 base from V and 0 bases from J, with 10 bases between. CDR3 sequence: CASSLEGEASYNSPLHF. Written as DNA, the CDR3 is TGTGCCAGCAGCTTAGAGGGGGAAGCCTCCTATAATTCACCCCTCCACTTT.

This sequence joins TRBV3-1 (or the pseudogene TRBV3-2) and TRBJ1-3, with D unresolved. The CDR3 covers 15 residues. The V end was cut by 5 bases, the J end by 0 bases, with 11 bases between. CDR1 and CDR2 from the germline V gene are LGHDT and YNNKEL (reference sequence). CDR3 DNA: TGTGCCAGCAGCACTGCGGTGAACTCTGGAAACACCATATATTTT. Amino acids: CASSTAVNSGNTIYF.

A few counts support this clone. The chain uses TRBV28 and TRBJ2-4; D uncertain. This CDR3 is 16 amino acids long. Germline CDR1 is MDHEN and CDR2 is SYDVKM. V was cut by 4 bases and J by 0 bases, with 13 bases left in between. The CDR3 is CASSSPGSLAKNIQYF. The CDR3 DNA sequence: TGTGCCAGCAGTTCGCCAGGATCCCTAGCCAAAAACATTCAGTACTTC.

The rearrangement links TRBV7-9 to TRBJ1-1; possibly TRBD1 for D (6 bases). The germline CDR1 and CDR2 sequences are SEHNR and FQNEAQ (reference sequence). The CDR3 contains 16 residues. V was cut by 5 bases and J by 1 base, with 17 bases left in between. CDR3 nucleotides: TGTGCCAGCAGCCCAGCGGCAGGACAGCAGAACACTGAAGCTTTCTTT. Protein: CASSPAAGQQNTEAFF.

The V call is TRBV7-9, the J call TRBJ2-1; 8 bases align to TRBD1. The germline CDR1 and CDR2 sequences are SEHNR and FQNEAQ (reference sequence). The junction had 5 bases not matched to a gene; V was cut back by 0 bases and J by 16 bases. This CDR3 contains 12 residues. CDR3 DNA sequence: TGTGCCAGCAGCTTAGCCGACAGGGGAATCTTCTTC. Protein sequence: CASSLADRGIFF.

The chain links TRBV19 to TRBJ2-3; 7 positions match TRBD1. CDR1 is LNHDA and CDR2 is SQIVND in the germline V gene (reference sequence). V was clipped by 0 bases and J by 5 bases; unmatched bases: 2. This CDR3 contains 14 residues. The CDR3 bases are TGTGCCAGTAGTATAGACCCAGGGGGAGATACGCAGTATTTT. Translating it yields CASSIDPGGDTQYF.

The V and J genes are TRBV10-3 and TRBJ2-7; D not certain. Per germline, CDR1 ENHRY and CDR2 SYGVKD. The V and J ends lost 0 bases and 1 base respectively, with 10 bases between them. The CDR3 consists of 15 residues. Here the CDR3 reads CAISESSERSYEQYF. The DNA of the CDR3 is TGTGCCATCAGTGAGTCGTCGGAGAGGTCCTACGAGCAGTACTTC.

The chain couples TRBV15 to TRBJ1-6; D not certain. V was clipped by 1 base and J by 7 bases, with 11 bases between them. This CDR3 is 15 amino acids long. Germline values: CDR1 LNHNV, CDR2 YYDKDF (reference sequence). CDR3 coding DNA: TGTGCCACCAGCAGAGGGGCGAGTTTGAATTCACCCCTCCACTTT. It codes for CATSRGASLNSPLHF.

J is TRBJ2-5 and V is TRBV6-5; D uncertain. Between the trimmed V and J ends, which lost 2 bases and 2 bases, there was a span of 6 bases. Germline CDR1 and CDR2: MNHEY and SVGAGI. The CDR3 sequence is 13 residues long. CDR3 sequence reads: CASSYVGQETQYF. The CDR3 nucleotides read TGTGCCAGCAGTTACGTCGGGCAAGAGACCCAGTACTTC.

This clone was counted between two and nine times. The chain employs TRBV5-1 and TRBJ2-7; possible D gene TRBD1, 7 bases. Germline V gives CDR1 SGHRS, CDR2 YFSETQ. CDR3 length: 14 residues. Trimming left V 5 bases short and J 5 bases short, with 17 bases between. As DNA, the CDR3 is TGCGCCAGCAGGATCCAGGGGGGTATCCACGAGCAGTACTTC. Translating it yields CASRIQGGIHEQYF.

The V gene is TRBV7-8, the J gene TRBJ2-3; D ambiguous. Germline CDR1 is SGHVS and CDR2 is FQNEAQ. Trimming pared 2 bases from V and 3 bases from J, leaving 15 bases between. The CDR3 loop spans 16 amino acids. The CDR3 DNA sequence: TGTGCCAGCAGCTTAAACCCCCCACCGCGGACAGATACGCAGTATTTT. It is translated as CASSLNPPPRTDTQYF. Looking up the rest from reference TRBV7-8 and TRBJ2-3 gives the full variable domain: GAGVSQSPRYKVAKRGQDVALRCDPISGHVSLFWYQQALGQGPEFLTYFQNEAQLDKSGLPSDRFFAERPEGSVSTLKIQRTQQEDSAVYLCASSLNPPPRTDTQYFGPGTRLTVL.

This chain connects TRBV28 to TRBJ1-4, with TRBD1 matching 11 bases. After removal of 5 bases from V and 5 bases from J, the junction contained 7 bases not matched to a gene. Looked up from germline, CDR1 is MDHEN and CDR2 is SYDVKM. This CDR3 is 16 amino acids long. For the CDR3, the DNA is TGTGCCAGCAGTCCCTGGACAGGGGGCAGGAATGAAAAACTGTTTTTT. Translating gives CASSPWTGGRNEKLFF.

This clone is a singleton in its sample. Here the CDR3 DNA reads TGTGCCAGCAGCGCCCCGGGACAGCTGAACACTGAAGCTTTCTTT. Protein sequence: CASSAPGQLNTEAFF. The rearrangement uses TRBV7-9 and TRBJ1-1; 7 nucleotides match TRBD1. The germline gives CDR1 SEHNR, CDR2 FQNEAQ (reference sequence). The CDR3 has 15 residues. J was trimmed by 0 bases and V by 5 bases; bases with no gene match: 6. Using reference TRBV7-9 and TRBJ1-1 for the parts outside the CDR3, the full variable domain is DTGVSQNPRHKITKRGQNVTFRCDPISEHNRLYWYRQTLGQGPEFLTYFQNEAQLEKSRLLSDRFSAERPKGSFSTLEIQRTEQGDSAMYLCASSAPGQLNTEAFFGQGTRLTVV.

The genes are TRBV7-9 and TRBJ1-1, with TRBD1 matching 8 bases. The CDR3 spans 15 residues. Germline CDR1 and CDR2: SEHNR and FQNEAQ (reference sequence). Trimming took 4 bases from V and 1 from J; bases not matched to a gene: 5. CDR3: CASSSGGQENTEAFF. In nucleotides, the CDR3 is TGTGCCAGCAGCTCGGGGGGACAGGAGAACACTGAAGCTTTCTTT. Filled out from reference TRBV7-9 and TRBJ1-1, the complete variable domain reads DTGVSQNPRHKITKRGQNVTFRCDPISEHNRLYWYRQTLGQGPEFLTYFQNEAQLEKSRLLSDRFSAERPKGSFSTLEIQRTEQGDSAMYLCASSSGGQENTEAFFGQGTRLTVV.

This chain connects TRBV7-2 to TRBJ2-1; 9 nucleotides match TRBD2. With V trimmed by 7 bases and J by 3 bases, 13 bases remained unmatched. Per germline, CDR1 SGHTA and CDR2 FQGNSA. The CDR3 covers 17 residues. The CDR3 is CASTPPGGRAGYNEQFF. The CDR3, as DNA: TGTGCCAGCACCCCTCCCGGCGGGAGGGCTGGCTACAATGAGCAGTTCTTC.

The chain joins TRBV9 to TRBJ1-6; D gene ambiguous. Per germline, CDR1 SGDLS and CDR2 YYNGEE. The V end lost 0 bases, the J end lost 5 bases, and 9 bases lay between the germline ends. This CDR3 is built from 15 residues. CDR3: CASSVGSNHNSPLHF. The CDR3 coding sequence is TGTGCCAGCAGCGTAGGGAGTAACCATAATTCACCCCTCCACTTT. The entire variable domain, with the rest obtained from reference TRBV9 and TRBJ1-6, is as follows: DSGVTQTPKHLITATGQRVTLRCSPRSGDLSVYWYQQSLDQGLQFLIQYYNGEERAKGNILERFSAQQFPDLHSELNLSSLELGDSALYFCASSVGSNHNSPLHFGNGTRLTVT.